A selection of T cell receptor beta chains follows, all from one sample in a study of graft-versus-host responses after intestinal transplantation. Assay: immunoSEQ multiplex PCR; the TCRdb copy retains only in-frame clones and omits some. The profile shows about 19,000 clones, 80% to 95% of them singletons. Sequencing used PBMCs, obtained 350 to 400 days after transplant. These receptors were collected from a human patient who received an intestinal transplant, so some T cells may come from the graft donor. Each CDR3 is given with its conserved first and last residue. A D gene is named only where the DNA matches it firmly. The size entry is marked missing in some rows and otherwise reads once, few, many or a size class.

V gene	clone size	J gene	D gene	CDR3 protein	CDR3 DNA
TRBV15	-	TRBJ2-7	-	CATSRGGGVSYEQYF	TGTGCCACCAGCAGGGGAGGGGGTGTCTCCTACGAGCAGTACTTC
TRBV4-1	-	TRBJ2-7	-	CASSQGQQSSYEQYF	TGCGCCAGCAGCCAAGGACAGCAGAGCTCCTACGAGCAGTACTTC
TRBV6-5	-	TRBJ1-3	-	CATTGLGNTIYF	TGTGCCACCACAGGGCTTGGAAACACCATATATTTT
TRBV11-1	-	TRBJ2-2	TRBD2	CASSLRAGAGTGELFF	TGTGCCAGCAGCTTACGAGCGGGGGCGGGCACCGGGGAGCTGTTTTTT
TRBV28	-	TRBJ1-5	-	CASSSPARGWNQPQHF	TGTGCCAGCAGTTCCCCCGCCAGGGGCTGGAATCAGCCCCAGCATTTT
TRBV15	-	TRBJ2-2	-	CATRDGTNTGELFF	TGTGCCACACGGGACGGCACGAACACCGGGGAGCTGTTTTTT
TRBV7-2	once	TRBJ2-3	-	CASSYGGPDTQYF	TGTGCCAGCAGCTACGGGGGCCCAGATACGCAGTATTTT
TRBV7-3	-	TRBJ2-2	TRBD2	CASSLAASNGLASNTGELFF	TGTGCCAGCAGCTTAGCGGCCTCAAATGGACTAGCGTCAAACACCGGGGAGCTGTTTTTT
TRBV9	-	TRBJ1-2	-	CASSVGQGTYGYTF	TGTGCCAGCAGCGTAGGCCAGGGTACTTATGGCTACACCTTC
TRBV6-4	-	TRBJ2-3	TRBD2	CASSDGTSSTDTQYF	TGTGCCAGCAGTGACGGGACTAGCAGCACAGATACGCAGTATTTT
TRBV21-1	-	TRBJ1-5	-	CASSKGKTITDQPQHF	TGCGCCAGCAGCAAAGGGAAAACGATTACAGATCAGCCCCAGCATTTT
TRBV6-1	-	TRBJ1-5	TRBD1	CASSAGTGEQPQHF	TGTGCCAGCAGTGCTGGGACAGGGGAGCAGCCCCAGCATTTT
TRBV5-1	once	TRBJ2-6	-	CASSNRDRSGANVLTF	TGCGCCAGCAGCAACCGGGACCGCTCTGGGGCCAACGTCCTGACTTTC
TRBV2	-	TRBJ2-3	TRBD2	CASSILAGGTDTQYF	TGTGCCAGCAGTATACTAGCGGGGGGGACAGATACGCAGTATTTT
TRBV2	few	TRBJ1-6	-	CASRGEGQYNSPLHF	TGTGCCAGCAGAGGCGAGGGGCAATATAATTCACCCCTCCACTTT
TRBV30	-	TRBJ2-2	TRBD1	CAWSATGGGTGELFF	TGTGCCTGGAGTGCGACAGGGGGCGGGACCGGGGAGCTGTTTTTT
TRBV2	-	TRBJ2-3	TRBD1	CASRGQGTDTQYF	TGTGCCAGCAGGGGACAGGGCACAGATACGCAGTATTTT
TRBV7-9	-	TRBJ2-7	TRBD1	CASSQRRDRGLDEQYF	TGTGCCAGCAGCCAACGCCGGGACAGGGGTTTGGACGAGCAGTACTTC
TRBV6-5	-	TRBJ1-3	TRBD1	CASRLGTGGGNTIYF	TGTGCCAGCAGGTTGGGGACAGGTGGGGGAAACACCATATATTTT
TRBV7-2	-	TRBJ2-7	-	CASSPRRDFLYEQYF	TGTGCCAGCAGCCCAAGGCGAGATTTCCTCTACGAGCAGTACTTC
TRBV11-2	-	TRBJ2-7	-	CASSHERPGWVPYEQYF	TGTGCCAGCAGCCACGAACGGCCGGGGTGGGTACCCTACGAGCAGTACTTC
TRBV6-6	-	TRBJ2-2	-	CASSGVSGGGELFF	TGTGCCAGCAGTGGGGTGTCCGGGGGCGGGGAGCTGTTTTTT
TRBV7-9	-	TRBJ2-3	TRBD2	CASSPLAGGSTDTQYF	TGTGCCAGCAGCCCATTAGCGGGGGGTAGCACAGATACGCAGTATTTT
TRBV2	-	TRBJ2-1	-	CASRGGDNEQFF	TGTGCCAGCAGGGGGGGAGACAATGAGCAGTTCTTC
TRBV19	-	TRBJ2-4	-	CATTGSDTLAKNIQYF	TGCGCCACCACAGGGTCGGACACTCTAGCCAAAAACATTCAGTACTTC
TRBV2	once	TRBJ1-5	-	CASSERQLDSNQPQHF	TGTGCCAGCAGTGAACGACAGCTTGATAGCAATCAGCCCCAGCATTTT
TRBV28	-	TRBJ2-5	TRBD2	CASSLVIPGGVQVQETQYF	TGTGCCAGCAGTTTAGTGATACCGGGGGGGGTCCAGGTCCAAGAGACCCAGTACTTC
TRBV7-2	-	TRBJ1-2	-	CASSRRTDNYGYTF	TGTGCCAGCAGCCGGCGGACAGATAACTATGGCTACACCTTC
TRBV5-8	-	TRBJ2-1	-	CASSLVDWGYNEQFF	TGTGCCAGCAGCTTGGTGGACTGGGGGTACAATGAGCAGTTCTTC
TRBV2	-	TRBJ2-5	-	CASRLAMEAQYF	TGTGCCAGCAGACTAGCAATGGAGGCCCAGTACTTC
TRBV5-4	once	TRBJ2-7	TRBD2	CASSLPSGRGSYEQYF	TGTGCCAGCAGCTTGCCTAGCGGGAGAGGCTCCTACGAGCAGTACTTC
TRBV27	few	TRBJ2-7	-	CASSEGHEQYF	TGTGCCAGCAGTGAAGGGCACGAGCAGTACTTC
TRBV6-1	-	TRBJ1-5	TRBD1	CASRQGVISNQPQHF	TGTGCCAGCAGACAGGGGGTAATTAGCAATCAGCCCCAGCATTTT
TRBV9	-	TRBJ2-7	-	CASSSQGGTEQYF	TGTGCCAGCAGCAGCCAAGGGGGAACCGAGCAGTACTTC
TRBV7-3	-	TRBJ1-5	TRBD1	CASSPTGGNQPQHF	TGTGCCAGCAGCCCGACAGGGGGCAATCAGCCCCAGCATTTT
TRBV15	-	TRBJ2-5	-	CATSRDWRGLQETQYF	TGTGCCACCAGCAGAGATTGGCGAGGACTTCAAGAGACCCAGTACTTC
TRBV6-1	-	TRBJ1-5	-	CASTLGFNQPQHF	TGTGCCAGCACCCTGGGCTTCAATCAGCCCCAGCATTTT
TRBV9	-	TRBJ1-6	-	CASTEWGRSYNSPLHF	TGTGCCAGCACCGAGTGGGGCAGGTCCTATAATTCACCCCTCCACTTT
TRBV14	-	TRBJ1-1	-	CASSSLYTREAFF	TGTGCCAGCAGCTCCCTCTACACCCGTGAAGCTTTCTTT
TRBV6-4	-	TRBJ2-1	-	CASSLAGGGNEQFF	TGTGCCAGCAGTCTAGCAGGTGGCGGAAATGAGCAGTTCTTC
TRBV7-2	-	TRBJ2-1	TRBD2	CASSLVGLAVLQFF	TGTGCCAGCAGCTTAGTAGGACTAGCGGTTCTGCAGTTCTTC
TRBV28	-	TRBJ1-5	-	CASLDRLYSNQPQHF	TGTGCCAGCTTGGACAGACTTTATAGCAATCAGCCCCAGCATTTT
TRBV28	-	TRBJ2-7	-	CASSSLAEVYEQYF	TGTGCCAGCAGCTCTTTAGCGGAGGTCTACGAGCAGTACTTC
TRBV5-6	-	TRBJ2-7	-	CASSLSAEQYF	TGTGCCAGCAGCTTGTCTGCCGAGCAGTACTTC
TRBV4-1	-	TRBJ2-5	TRBD2	CASSQVAGGDFETQYF	TGCGCCAGCAGCCAAGTAGCGGGGGGAGATTTCGAGACCCAGTACTTC
TRBV6-5	-	TRBJ1-6	-	CASSRAGLNAPLHF	TGTGCCAGCAGTAGAGCTGGACTTAATGCACCCCTCCACTTT
TRBV7-5	few	TRBJ1-3	-	CVSSDRYSGNTIYF	TGTGTCAGCTCTGACCGGTACTCTGGAAACACCATATATTTT
TRBV5-1	-	TRBJ2-7	-	CASSLRTSPYEQYF	TGTGCCAGCAGCTTGAGAACAAGCCCCTACGAGCAGTACTTC
TRBV6-5	-	TRBJ1-2	-	CASRADLWIDGYTF	TGTGCCAGCAGAGCGGACCTGTGGATAGATGGCTACACCTTC
TRBV9	-	TRBJ2-1	-	CASSFGLEQFF	TGTGCCAGCAGCTTCGGACTAGAGCAGTTCTTC
TRBV6-5	-	TRBJ2-3	-	CASTARVTDTQYF	TGTGCCAGCACCGCGAGGGTTACAGATACGCAGTATTTT
TRBV14	-	TRBJ1-2	-	CASSQDVSSDTYGYTF	TGTGCCAGCAGCCAAGATGTATCGTCCGATACCTATGGCTACACCTTC
TRBV9	few	TRBJ2-1	TRBD2	CASSHGGLAVGNEQFF	TGTGCCAGCAGCCACGGGGGACTAGCGGTAGGAAATGAGCAGTTCTTC
TRBV28	-	TRBJ2-7	TRBD1	CASSISGTGHDYEQYF	TGTGCCAGCAGTATATCCGGGACAGGCCATGACTACGAGCAGTACTTC
TRBV11-2	-	TRBJ2-5	-	CASSLDLADVVEETQYF	TGTGCCAGCAGCTTAGATCTGGCAGACGTGGTAGAAGAGACCCAGTACTTC
TRBV9	-	TRBJ2-7	-	CASSVVGGNEQYF	TGTGCCAGCAGCGTAGTCGGGGGAAACGAGCAGTACTTC